The T cell receptor (beta chain) described here comes from a study of beta chain features in type 1 diabetes. Unmatched junction bases numbered 5, after V lost 1 base and J lost 3 bases. Germline V gives CDR1 SGHRS, CDR2 YFSETQ. The CDR3 consists of 15 residues. This clone turned up a few times. TCRB transcripts that were expressed got sequenced, as all of the isolated RNA had been reverse transcribed. The assay was immunoSEQ multiplex PCR, and TCRdb's table has in-frame clones only and misses some. The sample lists fewer than 350,000 clones; around a fifth were seen once. Sequencing was carried out using naive CD4+ T cells from blood. This clonotype was sampled from a woman between 18 and 29 years old in good health. The chain is built from TRBV5-1 and TRBJ2-3; TRBD2 matches at 7 bases. CDR3 region: CASSLTSANTDTQYF. The CDR3 DNA reads as TGCGCCAGCAGCTTGACTAGCGCAAATACAGATACGCAGTATTTT.